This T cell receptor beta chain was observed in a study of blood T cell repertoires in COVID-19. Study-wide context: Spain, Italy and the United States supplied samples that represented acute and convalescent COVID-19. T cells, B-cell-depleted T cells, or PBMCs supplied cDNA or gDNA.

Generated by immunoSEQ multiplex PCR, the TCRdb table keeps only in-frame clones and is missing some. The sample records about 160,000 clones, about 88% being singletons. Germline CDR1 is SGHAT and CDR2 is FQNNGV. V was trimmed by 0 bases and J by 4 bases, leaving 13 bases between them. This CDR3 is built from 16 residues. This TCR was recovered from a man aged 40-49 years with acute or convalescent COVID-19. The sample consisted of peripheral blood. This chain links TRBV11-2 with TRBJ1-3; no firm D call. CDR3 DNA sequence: TGTGCCAGCAGCTTAGAAGGAGGGAAGGGCGGAAACACCATATATTTT. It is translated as CASSLEGGKGGNTIYF.